The 21 T cell receptor beta chains listed next were all sequenced from one sample in a study of cytomegalovirus exposure and HLA in healthy donors. 13 Jbeta primers and 60 Vbeta primers were used for the PCR. This table comes from immunoSEQ multiplex PCR, and its TCRdb copy is limited to in-frame clones, with some not included. The sample shows 80,000 to 95,000 clones, about 75% of them seen only once. The source material was PBMCs. These receptors originate from a female donor in good health and CMV-seronegative.

The rearrangement uses TRBV6-5 and TRBJ2-7; TRBD1 agrees at 7 bases. Germline CDR1 is MNHEY and CDR2 is SVGAGI. Trimming at V came to 8 bases and at J to 1 base, leaving 8 bases not matched to a gene. The CDR3 is 14 amino acids. The CDR3 reads CASRTLGQSYEQYF. The CDR3, as DNA: TGTGCCAGCCGAACCTTGGGACAGTCCTACGAGCAGTACTTC.

The chain employs TRBV7-2 and TRBJ1-4, with 9 nucleotides matching TRBD1. J was trimmed by 2 bases and V by 6 bases; bases with no gene match: 4. Germline CDR1 SGHTA, CDR2 FQGNSA. The CDR3 consists of 15 residues. The CDR3 loop is CASRLTGGTNEKLFF. The CDR3 DNA reads TGTGCCAGCAGGCTGACAGGGGGGACTAATGAAAAACTGTTTTTT.

This sequence joins TRBV29-1 and TRBJ1-2; 8 bases are shared with TRBD1. The CDR3 runs 15 residues. Germline values: CDR1 SQVTM, CDR2 ANQGSEA. Trimming at V came to 6 bases and at J to 4 bases, leaving 13 bases not matched to a gene. The CDR3 DNA follows: TGCAGCGTCCACTCCAGGGGGCGCGAGGGCTATGGCTACACCTTC. Translating it yields CSVHSRGREGYGYTF.

The chain is built from TRBV29-1 and TRBJ2-1; TRBD2 aligns across 10 bases. V shed 4 bases, J shed 8 bases, and the junction held 8 bases outside the gene matches. Germline values: CDR1 SQVTM, CDR2 ANQGSEA. This CDR3 has 14 residues. The CDR3 DNA reads TGCAGCGTTGTTTACGGAGCGGGAGGGGATGAGCAGTTCTTC. Translating gives CSVVYGAGGDEQFF.

This clone showed up just a few times. The chain links TRBV15 to TRBJ2-3; 10 bases align to TRBD1. This CDR3 is built from 14 residues. Looked up from germline, CDR1 is LNHNV and CDR2 is YYDKDF (reference sequence). V was clipped by 4 bases and J by 4 bases; unmatched bases: 2. The DNA of the CDR3 is TGTGCCACCAGCACCGACAGGGGGCCAGATACGCAGTATTTT. This sequence encodes CATSTDRGPDTQYF.

This clone was seen a handful of times. V is TRBV5-1 and J is TRBJ1-1; 7 bases are a match to TRBD1. This CDR3 region has 14 residues. Per the germline V gene, CDR1 is SGHRS and CDR2 is YFSETQ. V gave up 4 bases and J gave up 3 bases; unmatched junction bases: 6. The CDR3 sequence is CASSGQGVHTEAFF. In DNA form, the CDR3 reads TGCGCCAGCAGCGGTCAGGGGGTACACACTGAAGCTTTCTTT.

This clone was found once. V is TRBV9 and J is TRBJ2-7, with 14 positions matching TRBD2. The V gene's germline CDR1 is SGDLS and CDR2 YYNGEE. Trimming took 3 bases from V and 2 from J; bases not matched to a gene: 13. This CDR3 contains 19 residues. The CDR3 sequence is CASSERPGLAGVRAYEQYF. In DNA, the CDR3 is TGTGCCAGCAGCGAACGGCCGGGACTAGCGGGAGTTCGCGCCTACGAGCAGTACTTC.

The chain employs TRBV2 and TRBJ1-2; D gene unclear. The CDR3 is 14 residues long. From germline, CDR1 is SNHLY and CDR2 FYNNEI. V dropped 2 bases and J dropped 6 bases, with 13 bases sitting between them. The DNA of the CDR3 is TGTGCCAGCAGTGAACGGGGATTAAGCCATGGCTACACCTTC. It specifies CASSERGLSHGYTF.

J is TRBJ1-1 and V is TRBV7-9; 10 bases align to TRBD1. Germline V gives CDR1 SEHNR, CDR2 FQNEAQ (reference sequence). This CDR3 region has 16 residues. The junction had 5 bases not matched to a gene; V was cut back by 0 bases and J by 4 bases. The CDR3 DNA sequence: TGTGCCAGCAGCTTAGCCGGGACAGGGGCCTTCACTGAAGCTTTCTTT. This encodes CASSLAGTGAFTEAFF.

This chain joins TRBV21-1 and TRBJ2-2; TRBD1, as called in the table, went unchecked against the DNA. TRBV21-1 is noted as a pseudogene. The CDR3 length is 17 residues. For the CDR3, the DNA is TGTGCCAGCAGCTCTATGATCTACAGGGTGAACACCGGGGAGCTGTTTTTT. Amino acid sequence: CASSSMIYRVNTGELFF.

This chain joins TRBV19 and TRBJ1-4; 11 bases match TRBD1. The CDR3 totals 15 residues. The germline gives CDR1 LNHDA, CDR2 SQIVND (reference sequence). The junction had 8 bases not matched to a gene; V was cut back by 6 bases and J by 8 bases. This chain's CDR3 is CASSRGQGAGEKLFF. In DNA form, the CDR3 reads TGTGCCAGTAGCCGCGGACAGGGGGCCGGGGAAAAACTGTTTTTT.

The rearrangement joins TRBV6-4 to TRBJ2-1; TRBD2 matches 10 bases. The J segment lost 6 bases and the V segment lost 2 bases, leaving 4 bases of the junction unmatched. Germline lookup yields CDR1 MRHNA and CDR2 SNTAGT. CDR3 length equals 15 residues. This chain's CDR3 is CASSDRLAGSNEQFF. The CDR3 DNA reads TGTGCCAGCAGTGACAGACTAGCGGGTTCCAATGAGCAGTTCTTC.

This clone occurred once. This chain joins TRBV6-5 and TRBJ2-1; 7 bases are a match to TRBD2. V was clipped by 9 bases and J by 14 bases; unmatched bases: 10. The CDR3 contains 11 residues. Germline CDR1 MNHEY, CDR2 SVGAGI. The CDR3 region is CASSDGAGKFF. CDR3 sequence (DNA): TGTGCCAGTTCCGATGGAGCGGGAAAGTTCTTC.

The V and J genes are TRBV28 and TRBJ1-6; TRBD1 agrees at 8 bases. V lost 8 bases to trimming and J lost 9 bases; unmatched junction nucleotides: 12. Germline V lookup: CDR1 MDHEN, CDR2 SYDVKM. The CDR3 length is 15 residues. The CDR3 loop reads CASQGVPQGGSPLHF. The CDR3 nucleotides read TGTGCCAGCCAAGGAGTTCCACAGGGGGGTTCACCCCTCCACTTT.

The V call is TRBV6-5, the J call TRBJ2-2; D is unresolved. The V end was cut by 0 bases, the J end by 5 bases, with 13 bases between. This CDR3 spans 16 amino acids. CDR1 is MNHEY, CDR2 SVGAGI, per germline. This chain's CDR3 is CASSYSVSLTTGELFF. CDR3 coding DNA: TGTGCCAGCAGTTACTCGGTCTCGTTAACTACCGGGGAGCTGTTTTTT.

The chain links TRBV18 to TRBJ1-2; D unresolved. CDR3 length: 14 residues. V was pared by 0 bases and J by 3 bases, with 8 bases between. Germline V CDR1 and CDR2: KGHSH, LQKENI. CDR3 sequence: CASSPPKEDYGYTF. The CDR3 DNA sequence: TGTGCCAGCTCACCACCAAAAGAGGACTATGGCTACACCTTC.

This chain uses TRBV27 with TRBJ1-6, with 7 bases identical to TRBD1. Germline V CDR1 and CDR2: MNHEY, SMNVEV (reference sequence). This CDR3 comprises 17 residues. The J segment lost 0 bases and the V segment lost 6 bases, leaving 8 bases of the junction unmatched. CDR3 DNA sequence: TGTGCCAGCAGAACTGACAGGGCGGGCTCCTATAATTCACCCCTCCACTTT. This codes for CASRTDRAGSYNSPLHF.

The chain joins TRBV30 to TRBJ1-1; 7 bases align to TRBD1. With V trimmed by 1 base and J by 0 bases, 5 bases remained unmatched. The V gene's germline CDR1 is GTSNPN and CDR2 SVGIG (reference sequence). The CDR3 runs 15 residues. The CDR3 DNA reads as TGTGCCTGGAGTGCAACAGGGGAATTGAACACTGAAGCTTTCTTT. It yields the protein CAWSATGELNTEAFF.

The rearrangement joins TRBV6-4 to TRBJ2-3, with 7 bases fitting TRBD2. Per the germline V gene, CDR1 is MRHNA and CDR2 is SNTAGT. This CDR3 is built from 15 residues. The J segment lost 1 base and the V segment lost 2 bases, leaving 3 bases of the junction unmatched. The CDR3 is CASSDTAGGTDTQYF. The DNA for the CDR3 is TGTGCCAGCAGTGACACCGCGGGGGGCACAGATACGCAGTATTTT.

This sequence joins TRBV4-3 and TRBJ2-7; D is ambiguous. Germline V gives CDR1 LGHNA, CDR2 YSLEER. With 3 bases removed from V and 6 bases from J, the gap between germline ends came to 12 bases. This CDR3 has 13 amino acids. CDR3 in amino acids: CASSQNQAREQYF. For the CDR3, the DNA is TGCGCCAGCAGCCAGAATCAGGCCCGCGAGCAGTACTTC.

This clone was seen once. The chain joins TRBV19 to TRBJ2-3; TRBD1 agrees at 8 bases. Germline CDR1 reads LNHDA; CDR2 reads SQIVND (reference sequence). CDR3 length equals 14 residues. With 6 bases clipped from V and 3 bases from J, the junction kept 5 bases outside the gene matches. The CDR3 loop reads CASSDRGGTDTQYF. The CDR3 region has the DNA TGTGCCAGTAGCGACAGGGGCGGGACAGATACGCAGTATTTT.